These 11 T cell receptor beta chains originate from one sample sequenced in a study of spatial heterogeneity in lung cancer (dated by TCRdb to the late 2010s). Receptor amplification or capture employed 5' RACE. Sequenced on a NextSeq 500. The raw public reads went through TCRdb reprocessing: fastp at Q25, MiXCR clone calling, in-frame beta chains kept. CDR3 protein sequences are deduplicated, and each keeps its most common genes and DNA. The sample data list approximately 110,000 distinct CDR3 sequences, and 11% of these were observed just once. The top ten constitute roughly 24% of the sample. Sample time point, as interpreted from the label and publication: blood at routine non-recurrence follow-up after resection. This sample comprised PBMCs, obtained at follow-up. Source of these receptors: a female donor with early-stage non-small cell lung cancer.

The V call is TRBV20-1, the J call TRBJ1-5; a weak D match, TRBD1 (5 bases). V gave up 6 bases and J gave up 1 base, with 25 bases separating them. The CDR3 consists of 18 residues. CDR1 is DFQATT, CDR2 SNEGSKA, per germline (reference sequence). The CDR3 DNA reads as TGCAGTGCCCCCCTTCGAACAGCAGGGTCCCCGAGCAATCAGCCCCAGCATTTT. This translates into CSAPLRTAGSPSNQPQHF.

In this sample, this clonotype turned up many times. This sequence joins TRBV30 and TRBJ1-2, with unresolved D. Trimming removed 3 bases from V and 8 bases from J, with 19 bases in between. This CDR3 has 14 residues. The germline CDR1 and CDR2 sequences are GTSNPN and SVGIG (reference sequence). CDR3 bases: TGTGCCTGGAGGACTTGGGGTCCCGCATTGGGCTACACCTTC. Encoded protein: CAWRTWGPALGYTF. Together with reference TRBV30 and TRBJ1-2, the CDR3 gives the full variable domain: SQTIHQWPATLVQPVGSPLSLECTVEGTSNPNLYWYRQAAGRGLQLLFYSVGIGQISSEVPQNLSASRPQDRQFILSSKKLLLSDSGFYLCAWRTWGPALGYTFGSGTRLTVV.

The chain employs TRBV20-1 and TRBJ2-5; D is uncertain. CDR3 length: 11 residues. Germline CDR1 is DFQATT and CDR2 is SNEGSKA (reference sequence). V dropped 2 bases and J dropped 4 bases, with 5 bases sitting between them. This CDR3 reads CSARFPETQYF. DNA for the CDR3: TGCAGTGCTAGATTTCCAGAGACCCAGTACTTC.

This clonotype has more than one count but fewer than ten. The chain links TRBV28 to TRBJ1-5; D may be TRBD1 (6 bases). Germline assignment: CDR1 MDHEN and CDR2 SYDVKM. With 10 bases removed from V and 3 bases from J, the gap between germline ends came to 16 bases. This CDR3 is 14 amino acids long. CDR3 loop: CATLGGQVNQPQHF. CDR3 coding DNA: TGTGCCACCCTGGGGGGGCAGGTCAATCAGCCCCAGCATTTT.

The chain uses TRBV29-1 and TRBJ2-5; D gene uncertain. The ends were cut back, 3 bases at V and 10 bases at J, with 15 bases in the middle. CDR1 is SQVTM and CDR2 is ANQGSEA in the germline V gene. The CDR3 covers 12 residues. In DNA, the CDR3 is TGCAGCGTTGACTCTCCCGGACCTTACCAGTACTTC. Translation: CSVDSPGPYQYF.

The V and J genes are TRBV5-1 and TRBJ1-1, with D possibly being TRBD1 (6 bases). CDR1 and CDR2 (germline): SGHRS, YFSETQ. V gave up 1 base and J gave up 10 bases, with 20 bases separating them. The CDR3 runs to 15 residues. CDR3 nucleotide sequence: TGCGCCAGCAGCTTGCACCGGGACATCGAGCCTCGAGCTTTCTTT. Translating gives CASSLHRDIEPRAFF.

This clonotype has a count of ten or more. V usage is TRBV20-1 and J usage is TRBJ2-1; the D gene is possibly TRBD1 (6 bases). V was pared by 4 bases and J by 3 bases, with 19 bases between. Germline values: CDR1 DFQATT, CDR2 SNEGSKA (reference sequence). This CDR3 contains 16 residues. The CDR3 nucleotides are TGCAGTGCTACCGGACAGACCCGGTTTGGCTACAATGAGCAGTTCTTC. Protein sequence: CSATGQTRFGYNEQFF.

The chain combines TRBV20-1 with TRBJ2-1; the match to TRBD2 covers 10 bases. Looked up from germline, CDR1 is DFQATT and CDR2 is SNEGSKA (reference sequence). The J segment lost 2 bases and the V segment lost 2 bases, leaving 0 bases of the junction unmatched. This CDR3 has 14 amino acids. The CDR3 loop reads CSARLAGAYNEQFF. DNA of the CDR3: TGCAGTGCTAGACTAGCGGGAGCCTACAATGAGCAGTTCTTC.

This clonotype turned up a few times. J is TRBJ1-5 and V is TRBV6-1; TRBD1 is a possible D gene (5 bases). The CDR3 totals 15 residues. Trimming removed 0 bases at V and 2 bases at J, with 8 bases between. Germline values: CDR1 MNHNS, CDR2 SASEGT. The DNA for the CDR3 is TGTGCCAGCAGTGAAGCCCCCAGGGGCAATCAGCCCCAGCATTTT. Translating gives CASSEAPRGNQPQHF.

The chain couples TRBV20-1 to TRBJ1-5, with 8 bases fitting TRBD1. The V segment lost 1 base and the J segment 8 bases; nucleotides outside the gene matches: 13. Germline CDR1 is DFQATT and CDR2 is SNEGSKA (reference sequence). There are 16 residues in the CDR3. The CDR3 sequence: CSARVEQGALDEPQHF. As DNA, the CDR3 is TGCAGTGCTAGAGTAGAGCAGGGGGCCCTAGATGAGCCCCAGCATTTT.

This clonotype was counted only a few times. V usage is TRBV7-9 and J usage is TRBJ1-5; D gene ambiguous. CDR1 is SEHNR and CDR2 is FQNEAQ in the germline V gene (reference sequence). Trimming shortened V by 1 base and J by 7 bases, and 8 bases separated the two germline ends. The CDR3 totals 13 residues. The CDR3 reads CASSLDFGQPQHF. The CDR3 DNA reads as TGTGCCAGCAGCTTAGATTTCGGCCAGCCCCAGCATTTT.